This TCR beta chain was recorded in a study of T cells of healthy individuals. TCRdb reprocessed the 5' RACE reads via MiXCR and lists one record per CDR3 protein. The profile shows nearly 100,000 distinct CDR3 sequences, 17% of them singletons. The V and J ends lost 3 bases and 3 bases respectively, with 6 bases between them. The CDR3 length is 13 residues. This clonotype appeared many times. The rearrangement joins TRBV12-3 or TRBV12-4 to TRBJ1-5, with D hard to call. The origin of this receptor is a human donor in good health. CDR3 bases: TGTGCCAGCAGTTTGAGAGCCAATCAGCCCCAGCATTTT. Its protein product is CASSLRANQPQHF.